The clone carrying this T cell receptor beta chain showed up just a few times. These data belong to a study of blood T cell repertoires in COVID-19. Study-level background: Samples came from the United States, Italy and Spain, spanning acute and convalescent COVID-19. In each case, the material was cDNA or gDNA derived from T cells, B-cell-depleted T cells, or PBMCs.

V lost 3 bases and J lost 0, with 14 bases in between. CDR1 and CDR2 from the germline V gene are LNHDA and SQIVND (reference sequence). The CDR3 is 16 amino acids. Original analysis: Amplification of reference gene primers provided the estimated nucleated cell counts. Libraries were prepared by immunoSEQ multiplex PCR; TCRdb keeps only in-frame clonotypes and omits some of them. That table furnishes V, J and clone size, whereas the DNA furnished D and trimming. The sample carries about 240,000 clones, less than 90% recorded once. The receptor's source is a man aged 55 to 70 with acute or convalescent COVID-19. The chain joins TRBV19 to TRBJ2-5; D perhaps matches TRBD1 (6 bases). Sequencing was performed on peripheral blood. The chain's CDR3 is CASSMSGEAYQETQYF. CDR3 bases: TGTGCCAGTAGTATGTCAGGGGAAGCCTACCAAGAGACCCAGTACTTC.